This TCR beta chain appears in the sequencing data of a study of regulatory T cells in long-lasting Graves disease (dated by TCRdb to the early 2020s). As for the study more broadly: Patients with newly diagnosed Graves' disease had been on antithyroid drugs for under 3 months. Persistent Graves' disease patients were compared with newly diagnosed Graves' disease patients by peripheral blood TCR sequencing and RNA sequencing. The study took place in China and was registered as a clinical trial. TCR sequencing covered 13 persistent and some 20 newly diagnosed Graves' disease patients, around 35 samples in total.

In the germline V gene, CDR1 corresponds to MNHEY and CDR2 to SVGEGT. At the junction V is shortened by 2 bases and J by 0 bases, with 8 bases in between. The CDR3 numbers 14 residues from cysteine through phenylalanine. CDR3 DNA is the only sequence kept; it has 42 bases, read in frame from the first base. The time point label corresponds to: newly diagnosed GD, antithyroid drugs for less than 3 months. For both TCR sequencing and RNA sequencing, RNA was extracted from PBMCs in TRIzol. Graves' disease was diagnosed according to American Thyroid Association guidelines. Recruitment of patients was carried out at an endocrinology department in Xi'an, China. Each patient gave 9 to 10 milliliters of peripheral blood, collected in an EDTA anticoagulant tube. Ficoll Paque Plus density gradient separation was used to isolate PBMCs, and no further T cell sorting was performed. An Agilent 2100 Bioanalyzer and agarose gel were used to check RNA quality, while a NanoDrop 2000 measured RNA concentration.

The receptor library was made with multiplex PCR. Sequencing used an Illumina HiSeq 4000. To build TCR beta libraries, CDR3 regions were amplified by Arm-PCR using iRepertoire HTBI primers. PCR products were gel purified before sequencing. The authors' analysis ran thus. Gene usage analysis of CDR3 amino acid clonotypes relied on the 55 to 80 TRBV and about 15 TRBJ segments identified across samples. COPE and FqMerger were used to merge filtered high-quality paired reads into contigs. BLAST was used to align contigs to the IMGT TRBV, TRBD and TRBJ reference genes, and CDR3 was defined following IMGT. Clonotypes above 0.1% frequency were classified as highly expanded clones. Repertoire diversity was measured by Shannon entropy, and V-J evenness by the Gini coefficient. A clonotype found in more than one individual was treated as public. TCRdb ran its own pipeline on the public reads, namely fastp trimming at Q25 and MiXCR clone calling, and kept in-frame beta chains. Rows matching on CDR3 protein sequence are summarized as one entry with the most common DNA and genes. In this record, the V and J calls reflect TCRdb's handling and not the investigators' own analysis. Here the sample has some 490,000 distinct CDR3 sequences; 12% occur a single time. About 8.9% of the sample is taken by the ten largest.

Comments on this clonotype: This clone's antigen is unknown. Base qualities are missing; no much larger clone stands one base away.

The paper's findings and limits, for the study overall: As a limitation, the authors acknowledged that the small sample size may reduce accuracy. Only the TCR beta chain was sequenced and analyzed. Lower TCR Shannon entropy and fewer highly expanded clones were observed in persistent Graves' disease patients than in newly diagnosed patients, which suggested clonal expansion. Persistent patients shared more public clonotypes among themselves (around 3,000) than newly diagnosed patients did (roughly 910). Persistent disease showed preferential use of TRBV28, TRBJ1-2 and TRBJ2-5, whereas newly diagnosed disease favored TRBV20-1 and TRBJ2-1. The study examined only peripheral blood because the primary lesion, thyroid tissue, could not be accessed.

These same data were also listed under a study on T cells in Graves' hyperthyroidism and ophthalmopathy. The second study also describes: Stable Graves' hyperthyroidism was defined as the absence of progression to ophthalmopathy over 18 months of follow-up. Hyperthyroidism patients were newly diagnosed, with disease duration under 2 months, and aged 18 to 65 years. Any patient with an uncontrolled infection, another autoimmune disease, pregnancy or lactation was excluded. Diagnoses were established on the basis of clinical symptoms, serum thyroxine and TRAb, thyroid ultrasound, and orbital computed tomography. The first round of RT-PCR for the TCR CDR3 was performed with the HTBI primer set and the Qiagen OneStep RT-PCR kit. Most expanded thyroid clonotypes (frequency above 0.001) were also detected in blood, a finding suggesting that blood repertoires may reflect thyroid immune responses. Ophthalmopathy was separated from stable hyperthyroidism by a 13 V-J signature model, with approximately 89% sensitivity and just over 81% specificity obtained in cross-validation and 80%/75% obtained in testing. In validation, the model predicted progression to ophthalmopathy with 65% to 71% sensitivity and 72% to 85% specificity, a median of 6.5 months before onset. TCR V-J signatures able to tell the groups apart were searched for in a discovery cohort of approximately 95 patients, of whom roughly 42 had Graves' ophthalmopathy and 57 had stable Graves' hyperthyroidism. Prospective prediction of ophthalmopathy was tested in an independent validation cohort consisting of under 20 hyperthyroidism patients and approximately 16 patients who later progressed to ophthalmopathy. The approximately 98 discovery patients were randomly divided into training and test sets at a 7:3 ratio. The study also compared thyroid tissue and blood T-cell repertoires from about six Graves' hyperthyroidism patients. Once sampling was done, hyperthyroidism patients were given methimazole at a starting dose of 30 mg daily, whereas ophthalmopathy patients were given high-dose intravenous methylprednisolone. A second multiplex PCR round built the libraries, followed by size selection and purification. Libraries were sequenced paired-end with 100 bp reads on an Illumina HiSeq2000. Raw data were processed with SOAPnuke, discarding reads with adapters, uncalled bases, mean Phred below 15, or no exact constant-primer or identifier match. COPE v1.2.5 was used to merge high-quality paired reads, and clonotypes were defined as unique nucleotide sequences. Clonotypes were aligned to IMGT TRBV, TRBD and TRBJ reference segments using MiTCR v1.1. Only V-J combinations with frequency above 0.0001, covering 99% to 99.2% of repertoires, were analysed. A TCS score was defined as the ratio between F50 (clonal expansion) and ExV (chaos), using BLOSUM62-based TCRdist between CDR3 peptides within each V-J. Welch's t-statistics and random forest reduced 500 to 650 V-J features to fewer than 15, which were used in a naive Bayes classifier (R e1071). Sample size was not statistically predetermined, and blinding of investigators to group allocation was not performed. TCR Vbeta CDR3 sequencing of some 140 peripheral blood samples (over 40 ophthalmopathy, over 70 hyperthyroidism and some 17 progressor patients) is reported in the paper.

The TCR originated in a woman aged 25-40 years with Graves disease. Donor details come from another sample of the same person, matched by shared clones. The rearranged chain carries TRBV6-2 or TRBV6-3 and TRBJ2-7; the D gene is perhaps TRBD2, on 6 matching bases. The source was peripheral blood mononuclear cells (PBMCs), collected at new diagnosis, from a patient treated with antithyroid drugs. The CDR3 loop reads CASSYGGDSYEQYF. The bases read TGTGCCAGCAGTTACGGAGGGGACTCCTACGAGCAGTACTTC.